This T cell receptor beta chain derives from a study of PD-1 blockade in classical Hodgkin lymphoma. Broader study findings: Possible causes of repertoire differences, disease activity or prior therapy, remain undefined. Newly diagnosed patients were reported to exhibit reduced baseline TCR diversity relative to healthy donors.

A note on this clone: Its specificity is not known.

The time point denotes: newly diagnosed, previously untreated cHL patient sample. After PBMCs were thawed, their CD8+ T cells were isolated by magnetic negative selection. Comparison relied on PBMCs that came from newly diagnosed, untreated classical Hodgkin lymphoma. Profiling relied on immunoSEQ multiplex PCR, and the TCRdb table lists in-frame clones only, not all of them. This table has 11,000 to 15,000 clones, about nine tenths appearing once. Trimming took 8 bases from V and 2 from J; bases not matched to a gene: 24. CDR3 size: 21 residues. CDR1 MDHEN and CDR2 SYDVKM come from the germline V gene.

The chain employs TRBV28 and TRBJ1-5, with TRBD1 identical over 10 bases. Sequencing was carried out using CD8+ T cells from blood. The origin of this receptor is a human donor with classical Hodgkin lymphoma. CDR3 protein: CASSFNPLWERTGGGNQPQHF. DNA for the CDR3: TGTGCCAGCTCCTTTAACCCATTATGGGAACGGACAGGGGGGGGCAATCAGCCCCAGCATTTT.